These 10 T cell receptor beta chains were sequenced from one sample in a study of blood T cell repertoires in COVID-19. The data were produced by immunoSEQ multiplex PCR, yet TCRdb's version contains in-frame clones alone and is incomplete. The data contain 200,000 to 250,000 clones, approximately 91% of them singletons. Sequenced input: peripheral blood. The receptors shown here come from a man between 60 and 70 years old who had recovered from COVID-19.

The CDR3 nucleotides read TGCGCCAGCAGCGTGGGACAGGGGGCCCAGAGGGCTTTCTTT. Encoded protein: CASSVGQGAQRAFF. The rearrangement uses TRBV5-1 and TRBJ1-1; TRBD1 matches 12 bases. The CDR3 runs to 14 residues. V lost 4 bases, J lost 11 bases, and 9 bases stayed unmatched. Germline CDR1 and CDR2: SGHRS and YFSETQ.

For the CDR3, the DNA is TGCGCCAGCAGCTACTCAGGGGGCTTAGGCTATGGCTACACCTTC. Translating it yields CASSYSGGLGYGYTF. V gene TRBV5-1 combines with J gene TRBJ1-2; 8 nucleotides match TRBD1. CDR3 length: 15 amino acids. Germline trimming cut 3 bases from V and 4 bases from J; bases unmatched to any gene: 8. Germline CDR1 SGHRS, CDR2 YFSETQ.

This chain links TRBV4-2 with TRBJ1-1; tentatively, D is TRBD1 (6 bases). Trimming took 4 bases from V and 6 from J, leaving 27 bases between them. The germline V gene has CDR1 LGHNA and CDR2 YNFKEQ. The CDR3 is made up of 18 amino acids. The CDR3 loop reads CASSPTPGAQSRGAEAFF. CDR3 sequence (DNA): TGTGCCAGCAGCCCCACCCCAGGGGCTCAGTCCCGGGGCGCTGAAGCTTTCTTT.

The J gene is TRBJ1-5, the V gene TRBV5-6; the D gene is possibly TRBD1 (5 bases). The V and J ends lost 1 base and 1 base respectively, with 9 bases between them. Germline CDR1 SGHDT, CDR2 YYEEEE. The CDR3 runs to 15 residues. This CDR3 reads CASSLRGMSNQPQHF. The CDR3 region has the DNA TGTGCCAGCAGCTTGCGGGGGATGAGCAATCAGCCCCAGCATTTT.

CDR3 in DNA: TGTGCCAGCAGCCAACTGGCCTTAGGCGGCTACGAGCAGTACTTC. Its protein product is CASSQLALGGYEQYF. V is TRBV14 and J is TRBJ2-7, with D hard to call. The CDR3 is made up of 15 amino acids. Per the germline V gene, CDR1 is SGHDN and CDR2 is FVKESK. Trimming left V 2 bases short and J 3 bases short, with 14 bases between.

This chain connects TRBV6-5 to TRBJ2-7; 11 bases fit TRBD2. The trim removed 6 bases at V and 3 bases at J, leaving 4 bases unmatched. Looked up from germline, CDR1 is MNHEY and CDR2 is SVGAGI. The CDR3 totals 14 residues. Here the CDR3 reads CASSRLAGHYEQYF. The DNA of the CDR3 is TGTGCCAGCAGCCGACTAGCGGGGCACTACGAGCAGTACTTC.

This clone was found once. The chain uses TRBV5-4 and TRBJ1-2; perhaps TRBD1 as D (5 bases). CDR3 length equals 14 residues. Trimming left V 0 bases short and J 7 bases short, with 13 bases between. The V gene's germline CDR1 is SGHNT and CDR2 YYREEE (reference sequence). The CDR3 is CASSLDNAGVGYTF. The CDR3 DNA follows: TGTGCCAGCAGCTTGGATAATGCGGGGGTTGGCTACACCTTC.

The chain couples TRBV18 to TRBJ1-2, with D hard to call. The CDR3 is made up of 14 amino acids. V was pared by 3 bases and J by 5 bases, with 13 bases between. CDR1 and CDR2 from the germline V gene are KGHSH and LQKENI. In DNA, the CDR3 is TGTGCCAGCTCACCGGACGGGAGCTCATATGGCTACACCTTC. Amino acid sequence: CASSPDGSSYGYTF.

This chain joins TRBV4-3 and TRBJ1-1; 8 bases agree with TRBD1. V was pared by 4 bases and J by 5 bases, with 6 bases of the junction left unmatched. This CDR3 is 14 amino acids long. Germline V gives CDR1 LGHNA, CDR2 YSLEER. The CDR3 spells CASSLGQGGTEAFF. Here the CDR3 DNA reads TGCGCCAGCAGCCTAGGACAGGGAGGAACTGAAGCTTTCTTT.

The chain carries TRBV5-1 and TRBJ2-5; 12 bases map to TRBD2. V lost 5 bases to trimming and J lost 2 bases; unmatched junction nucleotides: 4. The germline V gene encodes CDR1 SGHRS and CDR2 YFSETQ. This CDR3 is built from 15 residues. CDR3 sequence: CASRPTSGRQETQYF. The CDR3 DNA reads TGCGCCAGCAGACCTACTAGCGGGAGGCAAGAGACCCAGTACTTC. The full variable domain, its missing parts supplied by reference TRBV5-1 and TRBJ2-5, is KAGVTQTPRYLIKTRGQQVTLSCSPISGHRSVSWYQQTPGQGLQFLFEYFSETQRNKGNFPGRFSGRQFSNSRSEMNVSTLELGDSALYLCASRPTSGRQETQYFGPGTRLLVL.